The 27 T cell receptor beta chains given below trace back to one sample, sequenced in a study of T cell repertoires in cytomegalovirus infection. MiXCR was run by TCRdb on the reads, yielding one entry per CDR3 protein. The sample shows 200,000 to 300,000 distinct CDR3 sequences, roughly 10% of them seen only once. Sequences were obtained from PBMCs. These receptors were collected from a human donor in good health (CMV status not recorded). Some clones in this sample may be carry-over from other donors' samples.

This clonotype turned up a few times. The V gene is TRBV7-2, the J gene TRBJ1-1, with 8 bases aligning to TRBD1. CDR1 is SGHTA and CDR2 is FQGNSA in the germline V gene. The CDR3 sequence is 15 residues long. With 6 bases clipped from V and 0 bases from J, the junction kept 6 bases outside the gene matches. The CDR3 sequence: CASRLTGALNTEAFF. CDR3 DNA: TGTGCCAGCAGACTGACAGGGGCGCTGAACACTGAAGCTTTCTTT.

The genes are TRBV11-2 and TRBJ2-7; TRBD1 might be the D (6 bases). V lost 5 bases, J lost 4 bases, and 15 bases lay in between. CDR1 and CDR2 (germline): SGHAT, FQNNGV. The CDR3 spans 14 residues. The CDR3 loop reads CASSIWGRQYEQYF. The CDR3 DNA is TGTGCCAGCAGCATATGGGGGCGACAATACGAGCAGTACTTC.

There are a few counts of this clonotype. CDR3: CASSRKTGPQETQYF. The CDR3 DNA sequence: TGTGCCAGCAGTCGAAAAACGGGACCTCAGGAGACCCAGTACTTC. The chain is built from TRBV2 and TRBJ2-5, with D possibly being TRBD1 or TRBD2 (5 bases each). Germline CDR1 reads SNHLY; CDR2 reads FYNNEI. This CDR3 contains 15 residues. V lost 5 bases and J 5 bases, leaving 18 bases between the germline ends.

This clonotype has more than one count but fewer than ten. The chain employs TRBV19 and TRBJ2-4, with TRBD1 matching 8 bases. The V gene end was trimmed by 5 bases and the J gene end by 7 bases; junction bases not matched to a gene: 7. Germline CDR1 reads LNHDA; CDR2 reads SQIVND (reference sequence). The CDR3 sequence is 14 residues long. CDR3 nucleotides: TGTGCCAGTAGTTCCCCAGGGGGCACGAACATTCAGTACTTC. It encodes CASSSPGGTNIQYF.

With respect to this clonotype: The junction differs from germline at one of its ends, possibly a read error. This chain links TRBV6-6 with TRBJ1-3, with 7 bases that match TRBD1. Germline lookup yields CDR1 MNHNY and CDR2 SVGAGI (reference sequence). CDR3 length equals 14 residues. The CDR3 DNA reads TGTGCCAGCAGTTACATAGGAGGCGGGGACAGCGCGAATTTT. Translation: CASSYIGGGDSANF.

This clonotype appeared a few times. CDR3 in DNA: TGTGCCAGTACCGTCCGCAGGGGGGGGAGCAATCAGCCCCAGCATTTT. Residues: CASTVRRGGSNQPQHF. The chain joins TRBV19 to TRBJ1-5, with 7 bases lining up with TRBD1. CDR1 is LNHDA and CDR2 is SQIVND in the germline V gene (reference sequence). The CDR3 spans 16 residues. J gave up 1 base and V 7 bases, and 10 bases lay outside the gene matches.

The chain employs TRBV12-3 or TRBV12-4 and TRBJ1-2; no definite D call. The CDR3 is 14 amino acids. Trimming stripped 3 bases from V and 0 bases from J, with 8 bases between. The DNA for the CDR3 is TGTGCCAGCAGTTTTGGCAGTTCTAACTATGGCTACACCTTC. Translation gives CASSFGSSNYGYTF.

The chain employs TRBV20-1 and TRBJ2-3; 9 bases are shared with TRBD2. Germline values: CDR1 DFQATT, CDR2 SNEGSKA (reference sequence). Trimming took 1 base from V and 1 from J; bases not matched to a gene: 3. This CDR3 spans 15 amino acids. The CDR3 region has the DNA TGCAGTGCTAGAGTGTCTAGCGGGGGCACAGATACGCAGTATTTT. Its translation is CSARVSSGGTDTQYF.

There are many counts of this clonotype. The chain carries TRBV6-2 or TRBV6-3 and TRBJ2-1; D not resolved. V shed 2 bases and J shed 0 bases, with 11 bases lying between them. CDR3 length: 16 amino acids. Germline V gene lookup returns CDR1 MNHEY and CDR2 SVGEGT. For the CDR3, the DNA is TGTGCCAGCAGTTACCAAAGCCTCAGCTCCTACAATGAGCAGTTCTTC. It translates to CASSYQSLSSYNEQFF.

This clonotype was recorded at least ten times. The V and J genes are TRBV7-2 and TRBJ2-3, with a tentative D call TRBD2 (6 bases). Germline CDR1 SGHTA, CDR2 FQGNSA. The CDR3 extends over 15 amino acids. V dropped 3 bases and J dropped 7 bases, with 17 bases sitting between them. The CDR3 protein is CASSLGGRTTNTQYF. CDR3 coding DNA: TGTGCCAGCAGCTTGGGGGGACGGACCACGAATACGCAGTATTTT.

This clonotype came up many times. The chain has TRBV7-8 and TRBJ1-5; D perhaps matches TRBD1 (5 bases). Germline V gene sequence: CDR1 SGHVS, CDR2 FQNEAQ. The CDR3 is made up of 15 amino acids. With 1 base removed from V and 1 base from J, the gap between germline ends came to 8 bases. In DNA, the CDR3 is TGTGCCAGCAGCTTAGTGCGACAGAGCAATCAGCCCCAGCATTTT. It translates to CASSLVRQSNQPQHF.

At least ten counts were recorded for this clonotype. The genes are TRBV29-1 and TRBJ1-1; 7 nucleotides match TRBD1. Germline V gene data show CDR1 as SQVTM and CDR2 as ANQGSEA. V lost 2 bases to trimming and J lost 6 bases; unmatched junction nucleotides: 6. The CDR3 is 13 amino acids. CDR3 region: CSVELGGFAEAFF. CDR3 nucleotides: TGCAGCGTTGAATTAGGGGGCTTCGCTGAAGCTTTCTTT.

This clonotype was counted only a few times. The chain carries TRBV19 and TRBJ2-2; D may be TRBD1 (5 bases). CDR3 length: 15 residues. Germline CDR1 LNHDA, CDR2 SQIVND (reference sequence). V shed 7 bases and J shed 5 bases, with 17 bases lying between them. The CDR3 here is CASKLNHRLTGELFF. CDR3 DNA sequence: TGTGCCAGTAAATTAAATCACAGGTTAACCGGGGAGCTGTTTTTT. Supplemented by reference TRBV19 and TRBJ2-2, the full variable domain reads DGGITQSPKYLFRKEGQNVTLSCEQNLNHDAMYWYRQDPGQGLRLIYYSQIVNDFQKGDIAEGYSVSREKKESFPLTVTSAQKNPTAFYLCASKLNHRLTGELFFGEGSRLTVL.

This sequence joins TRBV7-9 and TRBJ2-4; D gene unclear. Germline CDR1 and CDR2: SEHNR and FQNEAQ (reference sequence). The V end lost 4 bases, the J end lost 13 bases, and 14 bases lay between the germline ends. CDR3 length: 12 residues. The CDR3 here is CASSSASAPQYF. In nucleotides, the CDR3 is TGTGCCAGCAGCTCGGCTTCGGCCCCCCAGTACTTC.

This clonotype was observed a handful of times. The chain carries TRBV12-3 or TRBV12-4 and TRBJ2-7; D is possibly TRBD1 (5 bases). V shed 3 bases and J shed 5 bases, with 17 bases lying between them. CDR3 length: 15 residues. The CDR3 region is CASSFQGMTSNEQYF. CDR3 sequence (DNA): TGTGCCAGCAGTTTCCAGGGAATGACTTCGAACGAGCAGTACTTC.

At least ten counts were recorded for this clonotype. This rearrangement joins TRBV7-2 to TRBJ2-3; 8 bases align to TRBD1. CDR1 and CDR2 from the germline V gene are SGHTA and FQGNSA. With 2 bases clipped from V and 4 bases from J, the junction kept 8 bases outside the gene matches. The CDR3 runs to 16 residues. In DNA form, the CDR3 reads TGTGCCAGCAGCTTAAGGTCAACAGGGGGTTCAGATACGCAGTATTTT. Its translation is CASSLRSTGGSDTQYF.

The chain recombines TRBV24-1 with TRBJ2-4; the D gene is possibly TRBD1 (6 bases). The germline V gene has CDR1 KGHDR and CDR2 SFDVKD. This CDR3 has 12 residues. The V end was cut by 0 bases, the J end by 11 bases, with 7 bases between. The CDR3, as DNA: TGTGCCACCAGTGATTTGACAGGGTTTCAGTACTTC. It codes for CATSDLTGFQYF.

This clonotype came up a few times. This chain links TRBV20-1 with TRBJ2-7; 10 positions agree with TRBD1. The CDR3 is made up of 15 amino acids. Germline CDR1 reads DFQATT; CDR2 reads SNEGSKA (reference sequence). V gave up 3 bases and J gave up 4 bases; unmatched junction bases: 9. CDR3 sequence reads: CSASTPDRGWYEQYF. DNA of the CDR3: TGCAGTGCTAGTACACCGGACAGGGGGTGGTACGAGCAGTACTTC.

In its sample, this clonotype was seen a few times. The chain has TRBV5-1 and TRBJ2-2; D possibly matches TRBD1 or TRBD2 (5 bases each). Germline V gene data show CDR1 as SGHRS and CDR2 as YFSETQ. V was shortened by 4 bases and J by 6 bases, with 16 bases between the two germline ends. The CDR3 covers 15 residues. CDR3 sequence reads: CASSAVEGTPGELFF. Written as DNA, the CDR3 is TGCGCCAGCAGCGCCGTTGAGGGGACCCCCGGGGAGCTGTTTTTT.

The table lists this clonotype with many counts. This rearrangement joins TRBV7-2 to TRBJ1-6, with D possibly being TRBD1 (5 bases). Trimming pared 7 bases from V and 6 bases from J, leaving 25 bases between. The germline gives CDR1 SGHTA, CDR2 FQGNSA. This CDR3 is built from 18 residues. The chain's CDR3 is CASTLGGGGRPLNSPLHF. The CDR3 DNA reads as TGTGCCAGCACCCTGGGGGGTGGAGGCAGACCCCTTAATTCACCCCTCCACTTT.

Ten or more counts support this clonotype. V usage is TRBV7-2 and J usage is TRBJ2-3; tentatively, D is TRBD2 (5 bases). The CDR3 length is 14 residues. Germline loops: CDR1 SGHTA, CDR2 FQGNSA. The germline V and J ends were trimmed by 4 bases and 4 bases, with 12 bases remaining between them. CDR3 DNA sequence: TGTGCCAGCAGCTCGAGGGCAGGTGCAGATACGCAGTATTTT. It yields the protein CASSSRAGADTQYF.

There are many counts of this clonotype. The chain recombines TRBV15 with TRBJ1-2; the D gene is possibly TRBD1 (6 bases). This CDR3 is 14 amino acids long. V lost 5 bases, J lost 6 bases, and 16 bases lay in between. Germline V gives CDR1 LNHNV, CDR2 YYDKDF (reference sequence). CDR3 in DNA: TGTGCCACCAGCGGAAAGGACAGCCAGGATGGCTACACCTTC. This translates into CATSGKDSQDGYTF.

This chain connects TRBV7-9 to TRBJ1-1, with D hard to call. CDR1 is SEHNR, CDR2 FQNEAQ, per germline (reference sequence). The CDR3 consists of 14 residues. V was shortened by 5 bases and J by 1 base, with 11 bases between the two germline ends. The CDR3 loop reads CASSPEPGNTEAFF. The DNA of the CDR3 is TGTGCCAGCAGCCCTGAACCAGGGAACACTGAAGCTTTCTTT.

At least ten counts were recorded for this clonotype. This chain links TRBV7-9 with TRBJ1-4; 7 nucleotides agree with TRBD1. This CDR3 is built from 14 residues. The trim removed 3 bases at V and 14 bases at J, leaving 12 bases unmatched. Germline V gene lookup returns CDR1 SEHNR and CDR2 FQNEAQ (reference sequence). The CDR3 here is CASSLGQRNEVLFF. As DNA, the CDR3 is TGTGCCAGCAGCTTGGGACAGAGGAATGAAGTGCTGTTTTTT.

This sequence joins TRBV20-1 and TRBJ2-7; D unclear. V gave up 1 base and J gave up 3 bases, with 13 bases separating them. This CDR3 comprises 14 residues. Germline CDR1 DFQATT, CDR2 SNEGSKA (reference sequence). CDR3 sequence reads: CSARGTQRLYEQYF. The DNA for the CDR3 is TGCAGTGCTAGAGGGACCCAAAGGCTCTACGAGCAGTACTTC.

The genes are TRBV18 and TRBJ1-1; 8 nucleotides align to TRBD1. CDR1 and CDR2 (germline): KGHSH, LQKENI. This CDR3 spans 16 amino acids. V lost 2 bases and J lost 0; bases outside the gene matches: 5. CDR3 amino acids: CASSPETGVMNTEAFF. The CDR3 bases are TGTGCCAGCTCACCAGAGACAGGGGTCATGAACACTGAAGCTTTCTTT.

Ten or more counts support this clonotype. The CDR3 reads CASSSRDGAEAFF. The CDR3 DNA reads as TGTGCCAGCAGCTCCCGGGACGGCGCTGAAGCTTTCTTT. The J gene is TRBJ1-1, the V gene TRBV7-2, with TRBD1 as a possible D gene (5 bases). The V gene lost 4 bases and the J gene lost 6 bases, with 12 bases spanning the gap. Germline V CDR1 and CDR2: SGHTA, FQGNSA. The CDR3 runs to 13 residues.